This T cell receptor (beta chain) is drawn from a study of blood T cell repertoires in COVID-19. Study at large: Collection of acute and convalescent COVID-19 samples took place in the United States, Italy and Spain.

Per the study methods: Estimation of nucleated cell counts relied on the amplification of reference gene primers. Sequencing was performed with immunoSEQ multiplex PCR; in TCRdb, only in-frame clones are kept and a portion is missing. V and J calls and clone size are given by that table; D and trimming were obtained from the DNA. The table lists over 200,000 clones, roughly 80% of them singletons. Germline CDR1 is SGHRS and CDR2 is YFSETQ. V was clipped by 4 bases and J by 2 bases, with 5 bases between them. CDR3 size: 12 residues. The origin of this receptor is a woman aged 80 or older with active or convalescent COVID-19. The chain employs TRBV5-1 and TRBJ2-3; TRBD2 might be the D (5 bases). The sample taken for sequencing was peripheral blood. The CDR3 reads CASSRDTDTQYF. The CDR3 nucleotides are TGCGCCAGCAGCCGGGACACAGATACGCAGTATTTT.